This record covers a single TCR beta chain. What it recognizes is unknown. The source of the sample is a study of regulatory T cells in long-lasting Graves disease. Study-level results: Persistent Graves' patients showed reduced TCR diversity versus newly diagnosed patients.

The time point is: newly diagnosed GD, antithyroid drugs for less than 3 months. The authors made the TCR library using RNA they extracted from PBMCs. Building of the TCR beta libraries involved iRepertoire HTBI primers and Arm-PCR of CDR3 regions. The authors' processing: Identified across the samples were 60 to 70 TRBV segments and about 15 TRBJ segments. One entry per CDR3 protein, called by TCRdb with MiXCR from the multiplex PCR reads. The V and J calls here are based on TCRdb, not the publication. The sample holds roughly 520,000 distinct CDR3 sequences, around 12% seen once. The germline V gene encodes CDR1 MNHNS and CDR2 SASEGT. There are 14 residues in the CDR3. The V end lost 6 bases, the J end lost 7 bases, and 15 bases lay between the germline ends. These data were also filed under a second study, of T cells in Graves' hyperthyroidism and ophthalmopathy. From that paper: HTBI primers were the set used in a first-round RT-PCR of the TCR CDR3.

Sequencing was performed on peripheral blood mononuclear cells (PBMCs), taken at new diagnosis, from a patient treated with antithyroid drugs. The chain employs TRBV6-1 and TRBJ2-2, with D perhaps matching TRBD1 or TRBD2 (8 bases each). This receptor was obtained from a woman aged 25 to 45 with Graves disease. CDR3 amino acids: CASSGGGQVGELFF. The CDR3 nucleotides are TGTGCCAGCAGCGGGGGGGGACAGGTCGGGGAGCTGTTTTTT.